The rows below give T cell receptor beta chains drawn from one sample of a study of control samples from healthy donors and cancer patients. Clones were read by immunoSEQ multiplex PCR, and TCRdb kept only the in-frame ones, dropping some. Counted here are some 120,000 clones, around 90% occurring once; the ten biggest clones make up around 2.5%. The sequenced sample consisted of blood. The origin of the receptors is a man between 18 and 29 years old in good health. The conserved cysteine and the conserved F or W are not part of the CDR3 here.

V gene,J gene,CDR3 protein
TRBV7-2,TRBJ2-1,ASSQVPDEQF
TRBV4-1,TRBJ1-5,ASSQGQGVGSNQPQH
TRBV6-1,TRBJ2-2,ASSEPDRGITYPPGELF
TRBV27,TRBJ1-6,ASSLGNSPLH
TRBV11-1,TRBJ1-1,ASSLRFRGPFTEAF
TRBV6-2/TRBV6-3,TRBJ1-5,ASSSIPNRNNQPQH
TRBV18,TRBJ2-2,ASSPMEGTGELF
TRBV6-1,TRBJ2-1,ASSEPWGQRNDNEQF
TRBV10-3,TRBJ2-2,AISEPTGGLTGELF
TRBV13,TRBJ2-3,ASSFSLAGGGADTQY
TRBV6-5,TRBJ2-5,ASSYSPLQETQY
TRBV10-1,TRBJ2-1,ASRKDRDWARQF